This passage covers 30 T cell receptor beta chains from one sample sequenced in a study of long-term antiretroviral therapy in people with HIV. The assay, immunoSEQ v3.0, was run at survey level. Sequencing was performed with immunoSEQ multiplex PCR; in TCRdb, only in-frame clones are kept and a portion is missing. Among about 27,000 clones, 80% to 85% were seen once, and the ten largest hold roughly a tenth. This sample comprised unsorted PBMCs, obtained 0.8 years before starting antiretroviral therapy. All receptors come from a man younger than 30 with HIV.

This chain links TRBV19 with TRBJ2-3; 8 nucleotides match TRBD2. Germline V gene data show CDR1 as LNHDA and CDR2 as SQIVND (reference sequence). The CDR3 is made up of 15 amino acids. The ends lost 5 bases at V and 3 bases at J; junction bases unmatched: 7. The CDR3 loop reads CASSETSVGTDTQYF. CDR3 nucleotides: TGTGCCAGTAGTGAGACTAGCGTTGGAACAGATACGCAGTATTTT.

This clone appeared a single time. The CDR3 DNA reads as TGCGCCAGCAGCTTGAGTTCGACTAGCGGTTACAATGAGCAGTTCTTC. Encoded protein: CASSLSSTSGYNEQFF. This sequence joins TRBV5-1 and TRBJ2-1; 9 nucleotides agree with TRBD2. The CDR3 is made up of 16 amino acids. CDR1 and CDR2 (germline): SGHRS, YFSETQ. The J segment lost 4 bases and the V segment lost 1 base, leaving 6 bases of the junction unmatched.

This clone was counted a single time. The genes are TRBV5-4 and TRBJ2-5; no clear D. The germline gives CDR1 SGHNT, CDR2 YYREEE (reference sequence). The CDR3 contains 12 residues. Trimming shortened V by 1 base and J by 5 bases, and 6 bases separated the two germline ends. CDR3 residues: CASSLPTETQYF. CDR3 sequence (DNA): TGTGCCAGCAGCTTGCCAACGGAGACCCAGTACTTC.

The chain uses TRBV18 and TRBJ2-7; possible D gene TRBD2, 6 bases. Trimming left V 3 bases short and J 0 bases short, with 12 bases between. The CDR3 is 15 residues long. The germline CDR1 and CDR2 sequences are KGHSH and LQKENI. The chain's CDR3 is CASSPTGSASYEQYF. Here the CDR3 DNA reads TGTGCCAGCTCACCCACCGGGAGCGCCTCCTACGAGCAGTACTTC.

This chain connects TRBV4-1 to TRBJ2-2; D remains unclear. The V and J ends lost 7 bases and 7 bases respectively, with 10 bases between them. Germline V gene lookup returns CDR1 MGHRA and CDR2 YSYEKL. The CDR3 extends over 12 amino acids. DNA of the CDR3: TGCGCCAGCAATTTGGGCGTCGGGGAGCTGTTTTTT. As protein: CASNLGVGELFF.

The rearrangement uses TRBV19 and TRBJ1-1, with D hard to call. The CDR3 length is 12 residues. V lost 3 bases and J lost 7, with 9 bases in between. Per germline, CDR1 LNHDA and CDR2 SQIVND (reference sequence). The CDR3 spells CASSMVAHEAFF. CDR3 in DNA: TGTGCCAGTAGTATGGTGGCACATGAAGCTTTCTTT.

V usage is TRBV5-4 and J usage is TRBJ2-5; D remains unclear. CDR1 SGHNT and CDR2 YYREEE come from the germline V gene (reference sequence). V lost 4 bases to trimming and J lost 0 bases, with 10 bases between them. The CDR3 covers 14 residues. CDR3 protein: CASSPRHYQETQYF. In nucleotides, the CDR3 is TGTGCCAGCAGCCCGCGACACTACCAAGAGACCCAGTACTTC. The complete variable domain, with remaining parts taken from reference TRBV5-4 and TRBJ2-5, reads ETGVTQSPTHLIKTRGQQVTLRCSSQSGHNTVSWYQQALGQGPQFIFQYYREEENGRGNFPPRFSGLQFPNYSSELNVNALELDDSALYLCASSPRHYQETQYFGPGTRLLVL.

The rearrangement joins TRBV27 to TRBJ2-3; 10 nucleotides align to TRBD2. CDR1 and CDR2 (germline): MNHEY, SMNVEV (reference sequence). The CDR3 contains 16 residues. V lost 1 base and J lost 5; bases outside the gene matches: 6. The CDR3 DNA reads TGTGCCAGCAGTTTATTCCTTAGCGGGGGGCGAGATACGCAGTATTTT. Amino acids: CASSLFLSGGRDTQYF.

The chain links TRBV7-2 to TRBJ2-7, with 10 positions matching TRBD2. Looked up from germline, CDR1 is SGHTA and CDR2 is FQGNSA. J gave up 11 bases and V 3 bases, and 10 bases lay outside the gene matches. CDR3 length equals 14 residues. The CDR3, as DNA: TGTGCCAGCAGCTTGGCTAGCGGGAGCTTAGAGAAGTACTTC. It encodes CASSLASGSLEKYF.

CDR3 region: CASSVWFSSTDTQYF. The CDR3 coding sequence is TGTGCCAGCAGCGTATGGTTCTCTAGCACAGATACGCAGTATTTT. V and J are TRBV9 and TRBJ2-3; D not resolved. CDR3 length: 15 amino acids. Trimming removed 1 base from V and 0 bases from J, with 9 bases in between. Germline V lookup: CDR1 SGDLS, CDR2 YYNGEE.

The V gene is TRBV30, the J gene TRBJ1-2; 7 bases align to TRBD1. This CDR3 comprises 12 residues. Germline-derived CDR1 and CDR2 are GTSNPN and SVGIG (reference sequence). V dropped 7 bases and J dropped 4; count of bases not matched to a gene: 6. The CDR3 loop is CASQGQLYGYTF. The CDR3 coding sequence is TGTGCCTCGCAGGGACAGCTCTATGGCTACACCTTC.

The genes are TRBV14 and TRBJ2-3; 10 bases are shared with TRBD2. V shed 3 bases and J 0 bases; nucleotides not matched to a gene: 9. This CDR3 spans 18 amino acids. Germline assignment: CDR1 SGHDN and CDR2 FVKESK. CDR3: CASSHGTSVGRSTDTQYF. The CDR3 DNA is TGTGCCAGCAGCCACGGGACTAGCGTTGGCAGAAGCACAGATACGCAGTATTTT.

This clone was seen only once. The chain employs TRBV14 and TRBJ2-1; 7 bases are shared with TRBD2. Germline CDR1 and CDR2: SGHDN and FVKESK. V trimming: 2 bases; J trimming: 7 bases; junction bases outside the gene matches: 8. This CDR3 contains 15 residues. CDR3 nucleotide sequence: TGTGCCAGCAGCCAATTACGTGGGAGGGGTAATGAGCAGTTCTTC. Residues: CASSQLRGRGNEQFF.

Only a few counts were recorded for this clone. In DNA, the CDR3 is TGTGCCAGCAGCTCCTCTTCGACAGGGGACTATGGCTACACCTTC. It codes for CASSSSSTGDYGYTF. The chain uses TRBV2 and TRBJ1-2; 8 nucleotides align to TRBD1. In germline, CDR1 is SNHLY, CDR2 FYNNEI. This CDR3 has 15 amino acids. Trimming removed 6 bases from V and 3 bases from J; junction bases left unmatched: 9.

This clone appeared a few times. The V and J genes are TRBV2 and TRBJ2-7, with TRBD2 matching 13 bases. Per the germline V gene, CDR1 is SNHLY and CDR2 is FYNNEI. This CDR3 has 15 amino acids. Unmatched junction bases numbered 9, after V lost 7 bases and J lost 6 bases. For the CDR3, the DNA is TGTGCCAGCACCAAAGAACTAGCGGGAGGGACCGAGCAGTACTTC. Encoded protein: CASTKELAGGTEQYF.

The V and J genes are TRBV19 and TRBJ1-1; 10 bases map to TRBD1. J lost 1 base, V lost 5 bases, and 13 bases had no gene match. Germline CDR1 reads LNHDA; CDR2 reads SQIVND (reference sequence). The CDR3 is 18 residues long. In nucleotides, the CDR3 is TGTGCCAGTAGTCATCCCCTTCCTCGGACAGGGGGGAACACTGAAGCTTTCTTT. As protein: CASSHPLPRTGGNTEAFF.

The rearrangement joins TRBV7-3 to TRBJ1-1; no definite D call. Looked up from germline, CDR1 is SGHTA and CDR2 is FQGTGA. V gave up 1 base and J gave up 4 bases, with 13 bases separating them. There are 15 residues in the CDR3. The CDR3 sequence is CASSLISQTGTEAFF. The CDR3 DNA is TGTGCCAGCAGCTTAATATCCCAGACGGGCACTGAAGCTTTCTTT.

The chain uses TRBV4-1 and TRBJ2-5; D might be TRBD1 (6 bases). Germline V gives CDR1 MGHRA, CDR2 YSYEKL. Trimming stripped 1 base from V and 1 base from J, with 13 bases between. This CDR3 is built from 16 residues. In nucleotides, the CDR3 is TGCGCCAGCAGCCAAGTGGGCAGGGGAATCCAAGAGACCCAGTACTTC. Translation: CASSQVGRGIQETQYF.

This clone was observed a single time. The chain links TRBV19 to TRBJ2-7; TRBD1 matches 8 bases. There are 15 residues in the CDR3. Germline loops: CDR1 LNHDA, CDR2 SQIVND (reference sequence). V lost 0 bases to trimming and J lost 4 bases; unmatched junction nucleotides: 5. The CDR3 coding sequence is TGTGCCAGTAGTATAGACGGACAGGGCTCTTACGAGCAGTACTTC. Protein sequence: CASSIDGQGSYEQYF.

The V and J genes are TRBV10-1 and TRBJ2-1; no firm D call. Trimming took 3 bases from V and 2 from J, leaving 5 bases between them. The germline V gene encodes CDR1 WNHNN and CDR2 SYGVQD (reference sequence). CDR3 length: 13 residues. CDR3 region: CASSEDTYNEQFF. In nucleotides, the CDR3 is TGCGCCAGCAGTGAAGACACCTACAATGAGCAGTTCTTC.

V is TRBV7-9 and J is TRBJ2-1; D is ambiguous. The CDR3 spans 12 residues. Germline V gene lookup returns CDR1 SEHNR and CDR2 FQNEAQ (reference sequence). V lost 1 base and J lost 9, with 7 bases in between. The CDR3 DNA reads TGTGCCAGCAGCTTAGTGGCCCCTGAGCAGTTCTTC. Protein product: CASSLVAPEQFF.

CDR3 bases: TGCGCCAGCAGCTCACTAGCGGGGGATGAGACCCAGTACTTC. Protein: CASSSLAGDETQYF. The chain is built from TRBV5-1 and TRBJ2-5, with 11 bases identical to TRBD2. This CDR3 comprises 14 residues. Per germline, CDR1 SGHRS and CDR2 YFSETQ. After removal of 3 bases from V and 5 bases from J, the junction contained 3 bases not matched to a gene.

The V and J genes are TRBV7-2 and TRBJ1-3; weak D call: TRBD1 (5 bases). CDR1 and CDR2 from the germline V gene are SGHTA and FQGNSA. Between the trimmed V and J ends, which lost 1 base and 0 bases, there was a span of 13 bases. The CDR3 has 17 amino acids. CDR3 nucleotide sequence: TGTGCCAGCAGCTTAGAACCGGGACTGAACTCTGGAAACACCATATATTTT. This codes for CASSLEPGLNSGNTIYF. Full variable domain (missing parts from reference TRBV7-2 and TRBJ1-3): GAGVSQSPSNKVTEKGKDVELRCDPISGHTALYWYRQSLGQGLEFLIYFQGNSAPDKSGLPSDRFSAERTGGSVSTLTIQRTQQEDSAVYLCASSLEPGLNSGNTIYFGEGSWLTVV.

The chain employs TRBV10-3 and TRBJ2-5; D may correspond to TRBD1 or TRBD2 (6 bases each). Germline CDR1 ENHRY, CDR2 SYGVKD. V lost 0 bases, J lost 7 bases, and 15 bases lay in between. CDR3 length: 15 residues. This CDR3 reads CAISESTRGRGTQYF. CDR3 bases: TGTGCCATCAGTGAGTCGACTCGGGGGCGCGGGACCCAGTACTTC.

This chain uses TRBV5-1 with TRBJ2-5; D may be TRBD1 (5 bases). CDR1 and CDR2 (germline): SGHRS, YFSETQ. The CDR3 is 16 amino acids. V was pared by 5 bases and J by 4 bases, with 21 bases between. DNA for the CDR3: TGCGCCAGCAGTCGCGCGGACACCACTTTGGGAGAGACCCAGTACTTC. The encoded protein is CASSRADTTLGETQYF.

This rearrangement joins TRBV2 to TRBJ2-1, with TRBD2 as a possible D gene (6 bases). The germline V gene encodes CDR1 SNHLY and CDR2 FYNNEI. Between the trimmed V and J ends, which lost 3 bases and 0 bases, there was a span of 12 bases. This CDR3 spans 16 amino acids. The CDR3 bases are TGTGCCAGCAGTGATAGGCGGGATAGCTCCTACAATGAGCAGTTCTTC. It translates to CASSDRRDSSYNEQFF. The variable domain in full, with the rest retrieved from reference TRBV2 and TRBJ2-1, is EPEVTQTPSHQVTQMGQEVILRCVPISNHLYFYWYRQILGQKVEFLVSFYNNEISEKSEIFDDQFSVERPDGSNFTLKIRSTKLEDSAMYFCASSDRRDSSYNEQFFGPGTRLTVL.

In its sample, this clone was seen a few times. The genes are TRBV14 and TRBJ1-2; possibly TRBD1 for D (6 bases). CDR3 length equals 14 residues. The ends were cut back, 4 bases at V and 8 bases at J, with 17 bases in the middle. Germline CDR1 and CDR2: SGHDN and FVKESK. Here the CDR3 DNA reads TGTGCCAGCAGCCGAACCATCCTCACAGGGGGCTACACCTTC. It codes for CASSRTILTGGYTF.

The chain links TRBV4-3 to TRBJ1-1; 7 positions agree with TRBD1. Per the germline V gene, CDR1 is LGHNA and CDR2 is YSLEER. The CDR3 totals 14 residues. The ends lost 0 bases at V and 8 bases at J; junction bases unmatched: 6. The CDR3, as DNA: TGCGCCAGCAGCCAAGATGGAGGGACAGAGGAAGCTTTCTTT. It specifies CASSQDGGTEEAFF.

This chain joins TRBV6-1 and TRBJ1-6; 7 nucleotides match TRBD1. The CDR3 is 15 residues long. Germline V CDR1 and CDR2: MNHNS, SASEGT. V was pared by 4 bases and J by 7 bases, with 7 bases of the junction left unmatched. In DNA form, the CDR3 reads TGTGCCAGCAGTGCACGGACAGGAGGGAATTCACCCCTCCACTTT. Amino acid sequence: CASSARTGGNSPLHF.

This sequence joins TRBV6-1 and TRBJ1-1; 7 nucleotides line up with TRBD1. This CDR3 contains 15 residues. After removal of 2 bases from V and 5 bases from J, the junction contained 8 bases not matched to a gene. Germline lookup yields CDR1 MNHNS and CDR2 SASEGT. CDR3: CASSEMGTDLTEAFF. The CDR3 nucleotides read TGTGCCAGCAGTGAAATGGGGACAGATCTTACTGAAGCTTTCTTT.